These 28 T cell receptor beta chains share one sample of origin, sequenced in a study of tumor-infiltrating lymphocytes in primary liver carcinoma. Total RNA (roughly 530 ng) served as template for TCR beta cDNA synthesis primed by a constant-region primer. Amplification in three nested multiplex PCR rounds with slightly modified ARM-PCR gave rise to TCR beta libraries. A C-beta reverse primer was combined with TRBV1-TRBV30 forward primers in the first two PCR rounds, and each round had roughly 11 cycles. Each CDR3 protein is one row after TCRdb ran MiXCR on the multiplex PCR reads. The sample has 300,000 to 350,000 distinct CDR3 sequences, 50% to 75% seen once. They got blood RNA out of unsorted whole blood and also pulled out germline DNA. The sample consisted of peripheral blood. All receptors derive from a woman aged 25 to 39 with primary liver carcinoma and hepatitis B virus infection.

Turning to this clonotype: This may be a read error: a much more frequent sequence differs by one nucleotide. The CDR3 ends on some other residue instead of the conserved phenylalanine or tryptophan, so this is likely a read error. V and J are TRBV28 and TRBJ2-1; 12 positions agree with TRBD2. Per the germline V gene, CDR1 is MDHEN and CDR2 is SYDVKM. This CDR3 comprises 14 residues. Trimming removed 10 bases from V and 7 bases from J; junction bases left unmatched: 8. The CDR3 DNA reads TGTGCCACACTAGCGGGAGGTAAGAGGAATGAGCAGTTCTAC. It codes for CATLAGGKRNEQFY.

This clonotype was counted once. The chain recombines TRBV12-3 or TRBV12-4 with TRBJ2-1; 8 bases align to TRBD2. V shed 6 bases, J shed 13 bases, and the junction held 17 bases outside the gene matches. This CDR3 spans 15 amino acids. As DNA, the CDR3 is TGTGCCAGCAGCCTGTCCGGGACTAGTGGACTTGGACAGTTCTTC. Amino acids: CASSLSGTSGLGQFF.

With respect to this clonotype: Compared with germline, one end of the junction differs, possibly owing to a read error. J is TRBJ1-6 and V is TRBV6-5; D not certain. The CDR3 contains 14 residues. Per germline, CDR1 MNHEY and CDR2 SVGAGI. The DNA for the CDR3 is TGTGCCAGCACAACGTCCACCTATAATTCACCCTTCCACTTT. Protein: CASTTSTYNSPFHF.

CDR3 coding DNA: TGTGGCAGGAGCCGCTACTACGAGCAGTACTTC. This codes for CGRSRYYEQYF. The V gene is TRBV6-2 or TRBV6-3, the J gene TRBJ2-7; D remains ambiguous. Germline V lookup: CDR1 MNHEY, CDR2 SVGEGT. The CDR3 covers 11 residues.

The genes are TRBV11-2 and TRBJ2-1, with TRBD2 matching 10 bases. This CDR3 has 16 amino acids. The germline V gene encodes CDR1 SGHAT and CDR2 FQNNGV. J was trimmed by 7 bases and V by 7 bases; bases with no gene match: 13. The CDR3 sequence is CASNSGPSGSFNEQFF. CDR3 DNA sequence: TGTGCCAGCAACTCAGGCCCTAGCGGGAGTTTTAATGAGCAGTTCTTC.

This clonotype was seen only once. Compared with germline, one end of the junction differs, possibly owing to a read error. The V and J genes are TRBV12-5 and TRBJ2-1; the D is unclear. Germline assignment: CDR1 LGHNT and CDR2 FRNRAP. The CDR3 is 16 residues long. The CDR3 nucleotides read TGTGCTAATGGTTTGGGGATGGTCGCCGGCTACAATGAGCAGTTCTTC. Translated, it gives CANGLGMVAGYNEQFF.

With regard to this clonotype: The junction departs from the called germline gene at one end, perhaps through a read error. This rearrangement joins TRBV12-3 or TRBV12-4 to TRBJ1-3; perhaps TRBD1 as D (6 bases). CDR3 length: 14 residues. The CDR3 loop is CGSSDRSSGNTIYF. In DNA form, the CDR3 reads TGTGGCAGCAGCGACAGGAGCTCTGGAAACACCATATATTTT.

As to this clonotype: The junction differs from germline at one of its ends, possibly a read error. The rearrangement joins TRBV4-1 to TRBJ2-7, with TRBD1 identical over 7 bases. This CDR3 has 14 amino acids. In germline, CDR1 is MGHRA, CDR2 YSYEKL. The CDR3 is CASSQVTGVYEHYF. The DNA of the CDR3 is TGCGCCAGCAGCCAAGTAACAGGGGTGTACGAGCACTACTTC.

This clonotype was seen only once. CDR3 region: CASSYSLGVGSGTGELFF. The CDR3 nucleotides are TGTGCCAGCAGTTACTCCCTAGGGGTCGGGAGCGGCACCGGGGAGCTGTTTTTT. This rearrangement joins TRBV6-5 to TRBJ2-2; a possible D gene is TRBD2 (6 bases). CDR3 length equals 18 residues. V gave up 0 bases and J gave up 4 bases, with 18 bases separating them. The germline CDR1 and CDR2 sequences are MNHEY and SVGAGI.

This clonotype was detected a few times. This chain connects TRBV6-5 to TRBJ2-7; 13 bases align to TRBD2. The CDR3 is 18 residues long. The germline CDR1 and CDR2 sequences are MNHEY and SVGAGI. Unmatched junction bases numbered 10, after V lost 1 base and J lost 4 bases. The chain's CDR3 is CASSYLGLAGEQPYEQYF. Here the CDR3 DNA reads TGTGCCAGCAGTTACTTAGGACTAGCGGGAGAGCAACCTTACGAGCAGTACTTC.

This clonotype was recorded a few times. A single base separates this from a much larger clone, so it may be a read error. The chain combines TRBV13 with TRBJ2-7, with 11 positions matching TRBD2. J gave up 4 bases and V 8 bases, and 13 bases lay outside the gene matches. This CDR3 spans 16 amino acids. The germline V gene has CDR1 PRHDT and CDR2 FYEKMQ (reference sequence). DNA of the CDR3: TGTGCCAGCGGCGGCCACACTAGCGGGAGAGCATACGAGCAGTACTTC. Translating gives CASGGHTSGRAYEQYF.

This clonotype has a single count. One end of the junction does not line up with germline, which may come from a read error. V usage is TRBV4-2 and J usage is TRBJ2-1; TRBD2 aligns across 7 bases. The CDR3 is 16 residues long. Germline V CDR1 and CDR2: LGHNA, YNFKEQ. The CDR3 DNA sequence: TGCGCCAGCAGCCAAGATAGAGGGGCGGGAGTGGTTGAGCAGTTCTTC. It translates to CASSQDRGAGVVEQFF.

As concerns this clonotype: A much larger clone differs from this one at a single base, so this may be a read error. The rearrangement links TRBV12-3 or TRBV12-4 to TRBJ2-5; TRBD2 matches 14 bases. The CDR3 runs 18 residues. The ends lost 6 bases at V and 5 bases at J; junction bases unmatched: 14. The CDR3 here is CASSLLPGLAGESETQYF. The DNA of the CDR3 is TGTGCCAGCAGCCTGTTACCGGGACTAGCGGGAGAATCGGAGACCCAGTACTTC.

This clonotype was detected a few times. The genes are TRBV6-6 and TRBJ2-2; no definite D call. Trimming took off 2 bases at V and 4 bases at J, with 8 bases between the two ends. The CDR3 loop spans 14 amino acids. Germline assignment: CDR1 MNHNY and CDR2 SVGAGI (reference sequence). The DNA of the CDR3 is TGTGCCAGCAGTTACCTTTTGGGCACCGGGGAGCTGTTTTTT. Protein product: CASSYLLGTGELFF.

As DNA, the CDR3 is TGTGCCATCAGTGAGGCACTGGGGGGAAGTTACGAGCAGTACTTC. It specifies CAISEALGGSYEQYF. The V gene is TRBV10-3, the J gene TRBJ2-7, with D tentatively TRBD2 (6 bases). Germline V gene sequence: CDR1 ENHRY, CDR2 SYGVKD. The CDR3 extends over 15 amino acids. The V end lost 2 bases, the J end lost 4 bases, and 15 bases lay between the germline ends.

About this clonotype: Given a much more abundant clone one base away, this may be a read error. The chain joins TRBV6-5 to TRBJ1-2; D gene unclear. Between the trimmed V and J ends, which lost 2 bases and 7 bases, there was a span of 11 bases. There are 13 residues in the CDR3. Looked up from germline, CDR1 is MNHEY and CDR2 is SVGAGI. CDR3 residues: CASSYTVGCGYTF. CDR3 sequence (DNA): TGTGCCAGCAGTTACACGGTGGGCTGTGGCTACACCTTC.

With respect to this clonotype: One end of the junction varies from germline; a read error may be responsible. The chain couples TRBV6-5 to TRBJ1-1; no clear D gene. The CDR3 runs to 11 residues. CDR1 and CDR2 from the germline V gene are MNHEY and SVGAGI. The CDR3 DNA reads as TGTGCCGGCAGTTACGCAGATTTAGCTTTCTTT. Its translation is CAGSYADLAFF.

On this clonotype: A single base separates this from a much larger clone, so it may be a read error. This sequence joins TRBV6-5 and TRBJ2-7, with 7 bases identical to TRBD2. Unmatched junction bases numbered 10, after V lost 8 bases and J lost 0 bases. Germline CDR1 is MNHEY and CDR2 is SVGAGI. CDR3 length: 15 residues. In nucleotides, the CDR3 is TGTGCCAGCCGAGAGGACCGGGACTACTCCTACGAGCAGTACTTC. This gives the protein CASREDRDYSYEQYF.

Note on this clonotype: One base away lies a much larger clone, so this may be a sequencing read error. The V gene is TRBV12-3 or TRBV12-4, the J gene TRBJ2-2; D may correspond to TRBD1 or TRBD2 (5 bases each). Trimming took off 10 bases at V and 4 bases at J, with 13 bases between the two ends. There are 13 residues in the CDR3. The CDR3 bases are TGTGCCACCCTCCCGGGACCCACCGGGGAGCTGTTTTTT. Amino acids: CATLPGPTGELFF.

For this clonotype: This could be a read error, since a much larger clone is one nucleotide away. This chain links TRBV12-3 or TRBV12-4 with TRBJ2-3; D gene uncertain. V was shortened by 3 bases and J by 3 bases, with 13 bases between the two germline ends. The length of the CDR3 is 15 residues. The CDR3 DNA is TGTGCCAGCAGTTTTTTACACCTTGAGACAGATACGCAGTATTTT. Its protein product is CASSFLHLETDTQYF.

V usage is TRBV7-8 and J usage is TRBJ2-1; D is undetermined. Per germline, CDR1 SGHVS and CDR2 FQNEAQ. Trimming removed 5 bases from V and 0 bases from J, with 11 bases in between. The CDR3 spans 15 residues. CDR3 amino acids: CASSRDLSSYNEQFF. The CDR3 DNA reads TGTGCCAGCAGCCGAGATTTAAGCTCCTACAATGAGCAGTTCTTC. Full variable domain (outside the CDR3, taken from reference TRBV7-8 and TRBJ2-1): GAGVSQSPRYKVAKRGQDVALRCDPISGHVSLFWYQQALGQGPEFLTYFQNEAQLDKSGLPSDRFFAERPEGSVSTLKIQRTQQEDSAVYLCASSRDLSSYNEQFFGPGTRLTVL.

Turning to this clonotype: One junction end does not reproduce the germline sequence, and a read error may be involved. The J gene is TRBJ1-4, the V gene TRBV28; tentatively, D is TRBD1 (5 bases). Germline assignment: CDR1 MDHEN and CDR2 SYDVKM. This CDR3 region has 16 residues. The CDR3 DNA sequence: TGTGCCAGCAGTCCCCACCGACGGGGGTCGGATGAAGAACTGTTTTTT. Protein product: CASSPHRRGSDEELFF.

The V gene is TRBV6-6, the J gene TRBJ2-7; D not resolved. Germline loops: CDR1 MNHNY, CDR2 SVGAGI (reference sequence). This CDR3 has 11 residues. Trimming left V 5 bases short and J 6 bases short, with 8 bases between. CDR3 in amino acids: CASSPRREQYF. In DNA form, the CDR3 reads TGTGCCAGCAGTCCCCGGCGCGAGCAGTACTTC.

Comment on this clonotype: It may be a read error: a sequence one base away is much more abundant. The conserved closing phenylalanine or tryptophan is absent in this CDR3, likely reflecting a read error. The V call is TRBV6-1, the J call TRBJ2-3; TRBD2 matches 8 bases. This CDR3 region has 14 residues. V shed 6 bases and J 3 bases; nucleotides not matched to a gene: 5. Germline values: CDR1 MNHNS, CDR2 SASEGT. CDR3 bases: TGTGCCAGCAGCCCCGGGGGGGTGACAGATACGCAGTATCTT. The encoded protein is CASSPGGVTDTQYL.

As to this clonotype: One end of the junction varies from germline; a read error may be responsible. The rearrangement joins TRBV11-2 to TRBJ1-1, with no clear D. Germline values: CDR1 SGHAT, CDR2 FQNNGV. The CDR3 has 12 amino acids. This CDR3 is CASSRRSTKAFF. The CDR3 DNA follows: TGTGCCAGCAGCCGGCGCAGCACTAAAGCTTTCTTT.

This clonotype appeared a few times. The CDR3 sequence is CASSQDKTEKQYF. The CDR3 DNA sequence: TGCGCCAGCAGCCAAGATAAGACAGAAAAGCAGTATTTT. This chain uses TRBV4-3 with TRBJ2-3; tentative D call: TRBD1 (5 bases). Germline CDR1 LGHNA, CDR2 YSLEER. V was shortened by 0 bases and J by 11 bases, with 12 bases between the two germline ends. The CDR3 extends over 13 amino acids.

Concerning this clonotype: A read error may be the cause here, since a much bigger clone is one base away. The chain has TRBV12-3 or TRBV12-4 and TRBJ2-3, with D possibly called TRBD1 or TRBD2 (7 bases each). This CDR3 has 15 residues. CDR3 nucleotide sequence: TGTGCCAGCAGTTTAGGCGGGAGTGGGACAGATACGCGGTATTTT. Its protein is CASSLGGSGTDTRYF.

The chain carries TRBV19 and TRBJ2-7; D is perhaps TRBD2 (5 bases). The length of the CDR3 is 13 residues. Germline loops: CDR1 LNHDA, CDR2 SQIVND (reference sequence). Trimming took off 3 bases at V and 3 bases at J, with 9 bases between the two ends. CDR3 sequence (DNA): TGTGCCAGTAGTATTTCGGGAAACTACGAGCAGTACTTC. Its translation is CASSISGNYEQYF.